This T cell receptor (beta chain) originates from a study of T cells after yellow fever vaccination. Looking at the study overall: The SMART-Seq v4 Ultra Low Input method served to prepare the low-cell-number fractions. Study observations and caveats: Contaminating bulk clonotypes could be abundant in FACS-sorted repertoires.

With respect to this clonotype: Its antigen remains unidentified.

This CDR3 has 15 amino acids. With 6 bases clipped from V and 0 bases from J, the junction kept 9 bases outside the gene matches. CDR1 and CDR2 from the germline V gene are DFQATT and SNEGSKA (reference sequence). Universal primer sites and UMIs were introduced during 5'RACE template-switching synthesis of TCR cDNA. TCRdb recomputed calls from the 5' RACE reads with MiXCR, one row per CDR3 protein. The sample has around 140,000 distinct CDR3 sequences, more than 6% seen once; the top ten hold roughly 0.76%. The input for sequencing was CD4+ T cells sorted from PBMCs, taken 5 days after the yellow fever booster vaccination. The receptor was derived from a man younger than 40 who received the YFV17D yellow fever vaccine. The V gene is TRBV20-1, the J gene TRBJ2-3; 7 bases agree with TRBD2. CDR3: CSAHGLEASTDTQYF. The CDR3 DNA reads as TGCAGTGCCCACGGACTAGAGGCTAGCACAGATACGCAGTATTTT.